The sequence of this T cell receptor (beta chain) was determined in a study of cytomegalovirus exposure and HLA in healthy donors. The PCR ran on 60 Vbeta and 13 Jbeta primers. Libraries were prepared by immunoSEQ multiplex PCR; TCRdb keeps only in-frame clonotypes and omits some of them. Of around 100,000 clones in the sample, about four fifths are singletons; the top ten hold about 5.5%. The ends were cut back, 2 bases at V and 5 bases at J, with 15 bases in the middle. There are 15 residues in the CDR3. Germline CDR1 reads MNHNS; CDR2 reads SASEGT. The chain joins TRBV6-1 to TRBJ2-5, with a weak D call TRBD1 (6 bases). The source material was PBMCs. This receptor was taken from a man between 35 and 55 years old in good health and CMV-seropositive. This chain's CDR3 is CASSEQAGVGETQYF. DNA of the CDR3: TGTGCCAGCAGTGAACAGGCAGGGGTGGGGGAGACCCAGTACTTC.